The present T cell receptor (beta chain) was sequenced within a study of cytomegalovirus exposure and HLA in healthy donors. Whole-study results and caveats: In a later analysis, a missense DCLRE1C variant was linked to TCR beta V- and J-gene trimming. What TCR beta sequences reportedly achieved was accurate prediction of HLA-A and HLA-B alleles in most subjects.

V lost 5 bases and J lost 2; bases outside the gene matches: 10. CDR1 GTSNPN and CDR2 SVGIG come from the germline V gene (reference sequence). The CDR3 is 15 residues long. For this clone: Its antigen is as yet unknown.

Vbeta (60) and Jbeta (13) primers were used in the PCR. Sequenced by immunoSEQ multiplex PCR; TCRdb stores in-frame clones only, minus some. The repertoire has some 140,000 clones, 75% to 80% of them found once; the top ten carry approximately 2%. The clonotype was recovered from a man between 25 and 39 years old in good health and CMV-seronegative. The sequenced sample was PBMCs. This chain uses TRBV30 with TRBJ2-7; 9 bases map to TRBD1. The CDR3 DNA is TGTGCCTGGGATACTCCGGGACAGGGCCCCTACGAGCAGTACTTC. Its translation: CAWDTPGQGPYEQYF. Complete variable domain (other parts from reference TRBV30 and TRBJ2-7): SQTIHQWPATLVQPVGSPLSLECTVEGTSNPNLYWYRQAAGRGLQLLFYSVGIGQISSEVPQNLSASRPQDRQFILSSKKLLLSDSGFYLCAWDTPGQGPYEQYFGPGTRLTVT.